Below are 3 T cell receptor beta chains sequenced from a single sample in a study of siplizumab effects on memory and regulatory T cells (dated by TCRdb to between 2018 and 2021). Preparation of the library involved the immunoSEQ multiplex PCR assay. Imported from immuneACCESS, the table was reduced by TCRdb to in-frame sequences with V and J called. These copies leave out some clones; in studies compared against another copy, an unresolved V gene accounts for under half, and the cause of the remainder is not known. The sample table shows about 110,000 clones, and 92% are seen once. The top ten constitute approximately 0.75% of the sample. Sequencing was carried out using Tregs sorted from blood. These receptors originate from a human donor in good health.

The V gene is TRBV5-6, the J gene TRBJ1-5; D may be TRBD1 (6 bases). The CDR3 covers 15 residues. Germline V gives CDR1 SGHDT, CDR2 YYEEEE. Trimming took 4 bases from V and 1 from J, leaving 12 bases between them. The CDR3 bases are TGTGCCAGCAGCACTGGGACAACCAGCAATCAGCCCCAGCATTTT. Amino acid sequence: CASSTGTTSNQPQHF.

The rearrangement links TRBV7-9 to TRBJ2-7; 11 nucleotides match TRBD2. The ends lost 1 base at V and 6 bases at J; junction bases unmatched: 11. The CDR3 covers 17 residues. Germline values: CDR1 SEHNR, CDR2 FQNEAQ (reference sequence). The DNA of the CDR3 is TGTGCCAGCAGCTTAGTACTACTAGCGGGAGTTTCACGCGAGCAGTACTTC. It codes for CASSLVLLAGVSREQYF.

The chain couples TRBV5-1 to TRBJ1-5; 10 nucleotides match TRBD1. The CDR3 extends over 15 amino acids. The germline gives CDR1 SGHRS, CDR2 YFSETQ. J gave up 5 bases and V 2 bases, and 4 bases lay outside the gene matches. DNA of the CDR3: TGCGCCAGCAGCTTCTCCGGACAGGGGGATCAGCCCCAGCATTTT. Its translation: CASSFSGQGDQPQHF.